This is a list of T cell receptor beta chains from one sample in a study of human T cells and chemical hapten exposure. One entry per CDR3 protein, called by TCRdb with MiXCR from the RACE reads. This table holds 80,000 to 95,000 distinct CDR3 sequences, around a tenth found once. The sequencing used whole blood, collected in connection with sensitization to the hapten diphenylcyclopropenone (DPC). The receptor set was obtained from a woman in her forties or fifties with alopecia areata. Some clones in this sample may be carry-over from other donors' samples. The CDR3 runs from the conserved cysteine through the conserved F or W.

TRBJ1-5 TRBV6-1 CASSSGHGQPQHF
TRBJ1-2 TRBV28 CASGYGYTF
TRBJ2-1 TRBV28 CASRGIDRSSYNEQFF
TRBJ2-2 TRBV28 CASSLGQGGKTGELFF
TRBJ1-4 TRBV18 CASSPSLNNEKLFF
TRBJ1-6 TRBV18 CASSQDPNSPLHF
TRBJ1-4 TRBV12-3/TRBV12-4 CASSLSTWYEKLFF
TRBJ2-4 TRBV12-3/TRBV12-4 CASSLGPGGGGNIQYF
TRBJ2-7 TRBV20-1 CSAPDRGYEQYF
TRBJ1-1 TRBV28 CASSSQGAEAFF
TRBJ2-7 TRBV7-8 CASSTNSGSFRYEQYF
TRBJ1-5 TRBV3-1 CASSRQRNQPQHF
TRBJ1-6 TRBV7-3 CASRSAANSPLHF
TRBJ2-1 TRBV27 CASRSVGHNEQFF
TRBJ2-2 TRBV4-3 CASSQDSSGGAHRELFF
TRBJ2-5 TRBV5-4 CASSFPRGAQETQYF
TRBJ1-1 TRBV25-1 CAQLAGSEAFF
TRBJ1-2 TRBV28 CASISPNYGYTF
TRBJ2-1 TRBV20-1 CSASGGLAYNEQFF
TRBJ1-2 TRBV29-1 CSVELRRNYGYTF
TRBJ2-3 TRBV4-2 CASSHEEGLAGVQSTDTQYF
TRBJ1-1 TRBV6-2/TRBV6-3 CASRRTGGTEAFF
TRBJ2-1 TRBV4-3 CASSQDGVRQNEQFF
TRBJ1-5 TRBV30 CAWSVSGGNQPQHF
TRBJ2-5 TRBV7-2 CASSSRVARPRETQYF
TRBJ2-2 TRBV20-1 CSASRAGYTGELFF
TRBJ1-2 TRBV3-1 CASSQGRNYGYTF
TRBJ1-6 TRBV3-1 CASRPRLGGGLDNSPLHF
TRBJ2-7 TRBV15 CATSRGWDSSYEQYF
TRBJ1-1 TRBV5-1 CASSPSPGATEAFF
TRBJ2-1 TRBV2 CASSPLLTGDNEQFF
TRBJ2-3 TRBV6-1 CASKLSGTDTQYF
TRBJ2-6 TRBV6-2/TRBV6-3 CASSYEAGQSGANVLTF
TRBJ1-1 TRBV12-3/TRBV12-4 CASRLQGGAFF
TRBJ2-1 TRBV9 CASSVNFLPVSEQFF
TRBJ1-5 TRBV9 CASSHSTDLFQPQHF
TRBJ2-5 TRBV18 CASSSGQGGETQYF
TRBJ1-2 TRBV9 CASSETGGGYGYTF
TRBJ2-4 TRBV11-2 CASSLAELNIQYF
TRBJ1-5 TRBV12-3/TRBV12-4 CASSTLQGALNQPQHF
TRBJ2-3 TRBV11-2 CASSFGGTDTQYF
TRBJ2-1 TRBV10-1 CASSPLAGAYNEQFF
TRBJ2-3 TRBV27 CASSLTGYADTQYF
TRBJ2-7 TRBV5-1 CASSFDYEQYF
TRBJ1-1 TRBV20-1 CSARGPRGHSEAFF
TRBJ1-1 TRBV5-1 CASRAGDRDGDTEAFF